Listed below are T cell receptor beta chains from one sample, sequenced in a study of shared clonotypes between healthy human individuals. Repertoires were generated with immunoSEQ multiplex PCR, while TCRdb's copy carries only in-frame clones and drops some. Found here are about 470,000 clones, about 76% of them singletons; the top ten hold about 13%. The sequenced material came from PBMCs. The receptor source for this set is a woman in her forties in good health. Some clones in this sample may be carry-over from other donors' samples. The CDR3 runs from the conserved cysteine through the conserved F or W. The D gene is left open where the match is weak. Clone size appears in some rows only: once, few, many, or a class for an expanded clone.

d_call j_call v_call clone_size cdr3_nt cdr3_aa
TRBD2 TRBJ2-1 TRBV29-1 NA TGCAGCGTTGCGAGGGAGGGCCGTGAGCAGTTCTTC CSVAREGREQFF
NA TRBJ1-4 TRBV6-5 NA TGTGCCAGCAGTTACTCTGGGTCGGGGGATGAAAAACTGTTTTTT CASSYSGSGDEKLFF
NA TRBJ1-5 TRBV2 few TGTGCCAGCATCCTAGGCACTAATCAGCCCCAGCATTTT CASILGTNQPQHF
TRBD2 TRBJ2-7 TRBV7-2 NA TGTGCCAGCAGCTTAAGGGCGGGAGGGAGCTCCTACGAGCAGTACTTC CASSLRAGGSSYEQYF
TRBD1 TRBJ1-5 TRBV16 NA TGTGCCAGCAGCCGACTCGGGACAGGGGATCAGCCCCAGCATTTT CASSRLGTGDQPQHF
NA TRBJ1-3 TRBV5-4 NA TGTGCCAGCAGCGACGGACGGTCCTCTGGAAACACCATATATTTT CASSDGRSSGNTIYF
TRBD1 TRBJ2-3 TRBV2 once TGTGCCAGCAGGATCAGGGGGAGCACAGATACGCAGTATTTT CASRIRGSTDTQYF
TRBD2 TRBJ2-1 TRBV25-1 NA TGTGCCAGCAGTGAAAAAGCGGGAGAGACCTACAATGAGCAGTTCTTC CASSEKAGETYNEQFF
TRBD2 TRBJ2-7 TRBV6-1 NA TGTGCCAGCAGTGAACGGGGAGGGCGGACTTTCTACGAGCAGTACTTC CASSERGGRTFYEQYF
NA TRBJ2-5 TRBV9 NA TGTGCCAGCAGCGTAGCCCCCTCTATGTACCAAGAGACCCAGTACTTC CASSVAPSMYQETQYF
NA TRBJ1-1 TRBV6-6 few TGTGCCAGCAGACGTCCGGGACCGGATAACACTGAAGCTTTCTTT CASRRPGPDNTEAFF
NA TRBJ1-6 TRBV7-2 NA TGTGCCAGCAGCTTAGCGACCTATAATTCACCCCTCCACTTT CASSLATYNSPLHF
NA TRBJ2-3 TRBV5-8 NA TGTGCCAGCAGCTTGGTGGCAGAGACGCAGTATTTT CASSLVAETQYF
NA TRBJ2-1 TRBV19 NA TGCGCCAGTAGTCCCGGACCCAATGAGCAGTTCTTC CASSPGPNEQFF
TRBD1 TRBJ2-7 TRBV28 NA TGTGCCAGCAGTACTTCCGGGACAGGGGACTACGAGCAGTACTTC CASSTSGTGDYEQYF
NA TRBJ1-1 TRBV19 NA TGTGCCAGTAGTATAGAAGTAAACACTGAAGCTTTCTTT CASSIEVNTEAFF
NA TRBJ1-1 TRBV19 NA TGTGCCAGTAGTATAGACACCTGGAACACTGAAGCTTTCTTT CASSIDTWNTEAFF
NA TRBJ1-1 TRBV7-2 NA TGTGCCAGCAGCTCTTCCCTGAACACTGAAGCTTTCTTT CASSSSLNTEAFF
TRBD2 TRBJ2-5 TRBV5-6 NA TGTGCCAGCAGCCCAGGACTAGCGGGGACAGAGACCCAGTACTTC CASSPGLAGTETQYF
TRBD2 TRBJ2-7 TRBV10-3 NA TGTGCCATCGGGGGGGAGGGCGAGCAGTACTTC CAIGGEGEQYF
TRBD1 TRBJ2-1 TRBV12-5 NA TGTGCTAGTGGCTTGGGGACAGCCCTCTACAATGAGCAGTTCTTC CASGLGTALYNEQFF
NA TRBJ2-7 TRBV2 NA TGTGCCACCTCGCGGCGACTTTCCTACGAGCAGTACTTC CATSRRLSYEQYF
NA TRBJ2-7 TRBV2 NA TGTGCCAGCAGGGAAAGGACTCGCTATGAGCAGTACTTC CASRERTRYEQYF
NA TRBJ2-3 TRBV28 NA TGTGCCAGCAATAGGGGCGATACGCAGTATTTT CASNRGDTQYF
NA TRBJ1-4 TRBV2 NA TGTGCCAGCACTTTATCGGGACTCACTAATGAAAAACTGTTTTTT CASTLSGLTNEKLFF
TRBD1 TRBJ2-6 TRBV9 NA TGTGCCAGCACCCAGGGGGCTGGGGCCAACGTCCTGACTTTC CASTQGAGANVLTF
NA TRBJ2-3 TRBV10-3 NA TGTGCCATCAAATTTAGCAAGGGCACAGATACGCAGTATTTT CAIKFSKGTDTQYF
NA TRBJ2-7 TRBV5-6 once TGTGCCAGCGGAAATGGGGTTGGGGCCTCCTACGAGCAGTACTTC CASGNGVGASYEQYF
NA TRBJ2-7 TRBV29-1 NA TGCAGCGTTGTGGAGCAATGGGTTGGCGAGCAGTACTTC CSVVEQWVGEQYF
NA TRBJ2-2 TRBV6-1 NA NA CASKLAGGGSCFF
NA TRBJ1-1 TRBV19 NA TGTGCCAGTAGTATAGTTTCGACAGTGAACACTGAAGCTTTCTTT CASSIVSTVNTEAFF
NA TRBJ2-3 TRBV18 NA TGTGCCAGCTCACGTGAAGGGGGAAGGACAGATACGCAGTATTTT CASSREGGRTDTQYF
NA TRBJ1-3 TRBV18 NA TGTGCCAGCTCACTAGATTGGGGATTGAGCTCTGGAAACACCATATATTTT CASSLDWGLSSGNTIYF
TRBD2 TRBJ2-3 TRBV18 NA TGTGCCAGCTCAGTAGGTGGACTAGCGGGAACTACGCAGTATTTT CASSVGGLAGTTQYF
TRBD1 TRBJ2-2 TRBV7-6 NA TGTGCCAGCAGCCGCAGGGGGCGGAACACCGGGGAGCTGTTTTTT CASSRRGRNTGELFF
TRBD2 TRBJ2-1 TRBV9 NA TGTGCCAGCAGCGTAGATAGCGGGAGGTCCTACAATGAGCAGTTCTTC CASSVDSGRSYNEQFF
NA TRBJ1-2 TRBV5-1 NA TGCGCCAGCAGCTTGGCGGTAGGGCGAAACTATGGCTACACCTTC CASSLAVGRNYGYTF
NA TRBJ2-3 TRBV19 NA TGTGCCAGTAGTATTGGTGAGCACACAGATACGCAGTATTTT CASSIGEHTDTQYF
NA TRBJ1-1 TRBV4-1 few TGCGCCAGCAGCCAAGTCGACCTCGTAACATGGGGTGAAGCTTTCTTT CASSQVDLVTWGEAFF
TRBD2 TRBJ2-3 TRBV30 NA TGTGCCTGGGAATTAGCGGGAGAAGATACGCAGTATTTT CAWELAGEDTQYF
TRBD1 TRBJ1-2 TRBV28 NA TGTGCCAGCAGCTCCCCGGGGGAGGGGGCATTTCGTGGCTACACCTTC CASSSPGEGAFRGYTF
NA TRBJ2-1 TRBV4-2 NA TGTGCCAGCGGCCCGGTATCGGTCAATGAGCAGTTCTTC CASGPVSVNEQFF